These T cell receptor beta chains were read from a single sample in a study of beta chain features in type 1 diabetes. Repertoires were generated with immunoSEQ multiplex PCR, while TCRdb's copy carries only in-frame clones and drops some. The table records a few hundred thousand clones, roughly 21% of them present only once. The specimen sequenced was naive CD4+ T cells from blood. All receptors come from a woman aged 18-29 years in good health. Each CDR3 is given with its conserved first and last residue. The D gene is left open where the match is weak. Not every row has a clone size; where given, it reads once, few, many or a size class.

v_call,d_call,clone_size,j_call,cdr3_nt,cdr3_aa
TRBV5-1,NA,NA,TRBJ1-1,TGCGCCAGCAGCCCCGACGGGGTCAACACTGAAGCTTTCTTT,CASSPDGVNTEAFF
TRBV20-1,TRBD1,few,TRBJ1-1,TGCAGCCAAACAGGGGACACTGAAGCTTTCTTT,CSQTGDTEAFF
TRBV10-3,NA,NA,TRBJ2-2,TGTGCCATCAAATTAATGACGGGAGCTACAACCGGGGAGCTGTTTTTT,CAIKLMTGATTGELFF
TRBV4-2,NA,few,TRBJ1-5,TGTGCCAGCAGCCAAGATTTCAGGGGCGCGGGGCCCCAGCATTTT,CASSQDFRGAGPQHF
TRBV9,TRBD2,NA,TRBJ2-5,TGTGCCAGCAGCGTAGGGGCTAGCGGGGGGGAAGAGACCCAGTACTTC,CASSVGASGGEETQYF
TRBV5-1,NA,few,TRBJ1-2,TGCGCCAGCAGCTTGTCGGGAGATGGCTACACCTTC,CASSLSGDGYTF
TRBV5-1,NA,few,TRBJ2-6,TGCGCCAGCAGCTTGGAGGCGGTCTCTGGGGCCAACGTCCTGACTTTC,CASSLEAVSGANVLTF
TRBV5-4,NA,few,TRBJ2-3,TGTGCCAGCAGAGGAGTCCGAGATACGCAGTATTTT,CASRGVRDTQYF
TRBV10-3,TRBD1,NA,TRBJ1-6,TGTGCCATCAGTGATCCCGGGACAGTACGTTCACCCCTCCACTTT,CAISDPGTVRSPLHF
TRBV7-9,TRBD2,few,TRBJ2-7,TGTGCCAGTAGAGCGGGAGTTGGCTTACGGCAGTACTTC,CASRAGVGLRQYF
TRBV7-9,TRBD1,NA,TRBJ1-4,TGTGCCAGCAGCTCCAGGACAGGGTACTTCGAAAAACTGTTTTTT,CASSSRTGYFEKLFF
TRBV7-7,TRBD2,NA,TRBJ2-7,TGTGCTAGCAGCGCAAGTAGCGGGGCCTACGAGCAGTACTTC,CASSASSGAYEQYF
TRBV5-1,TRBD1,NA,TRBJ1-1,TGCGCCAGCAGCTCAGGGGACAGGAGCACTGAAGCTTTCTTT,CASSSGDRSTEAFF
TRBV30,NA,NA,TRBJ2-1,TGTGCCTGGAGTGTAAGGAGTGGCAATGAGCAGTTCTTC,CAWSVRSGNEQFF
TRBV5-5,TRBD2,NA,TRBJ2-1,TGTGCCAGCTCCGTGAGGCGGGAGGGCCTGAATGAGCAGTTCTTC,CASSVRREGLNEQFF
TRBV5-1,NA,NA,TRBJ2-7,TGCGCCAGCAGCTTGGTGGGGCGGGACTACGAGCAGTACTTC,CASSLVGRDYEQYF